Listed here are 3 T cell receptor beta chains from one sample, sequenced in a study of blood T cell repertoires in COVID-19. Some clones are missing from TCRdb's copy, which holds only in-frame ones; the method was immunoSEQ multiplex PCR. The sample lists approximately 300,000 clones; about 85% were seen once. Sequencing was carried out using PBMCs or T cells enriched from blood (not recorded which). These receptors came from a woman aged 25-40 years who had recovered from COVID-19.

This clone was picked up one time. The rearrangement joins TRBV7-2 to TRBJ2-1; 8 bases fit TRBD2. The V gene end was trimmed by 6 bases and the J gene end by 6 bases; junction bases not matched to a gene: 10. The CDR3 contains 15 residues. CDR1 and CDR2 from the germline V gene are SGHTA and FQGNSA. The DNA for the CDR3 is TGTGCCAGCAGTATAGCGGGGTGGACGCTCAATGAGCAGTTCTTC. Protein sequence: CASSIAGWTLNEQFF.

This clone came up a few times. The chain links TRBV19 to TRBJ2-2; D is ambiguous. CDR1 LNHDA and CDR2 SQIVND come from the germline V gene (reference sequence). The V gene lost 3 bases and the J gene lost 5 bases, with 7 bases spanning the gap. The CDR3 spans 13 residues. This chain's CDR3 is CASSIFETGELFF. The DNA for the CDR3 is TGTGCCAGTAGTATCTTTGAGACCGGGGAGCTGTTTTTT.

This sequence joins TRBV3-1 (or the pseudogene TRBV3-2) and TRBJ1-2; D unresolved. CDR3 size: 14 residues. Trimming pared 0 bases from V and 10 bases from J, leaving 15 bases between. Looked up from germline, CDR1 is LGHDT and CDR2 is YNNKEL (reference sequence). The CDR3: CASSQDLGQDLYTF. In DNA, the CDR3 is TGTGCCAGCAGCCAAGATCTTGGCCAGGATCTCTACACCTTC.